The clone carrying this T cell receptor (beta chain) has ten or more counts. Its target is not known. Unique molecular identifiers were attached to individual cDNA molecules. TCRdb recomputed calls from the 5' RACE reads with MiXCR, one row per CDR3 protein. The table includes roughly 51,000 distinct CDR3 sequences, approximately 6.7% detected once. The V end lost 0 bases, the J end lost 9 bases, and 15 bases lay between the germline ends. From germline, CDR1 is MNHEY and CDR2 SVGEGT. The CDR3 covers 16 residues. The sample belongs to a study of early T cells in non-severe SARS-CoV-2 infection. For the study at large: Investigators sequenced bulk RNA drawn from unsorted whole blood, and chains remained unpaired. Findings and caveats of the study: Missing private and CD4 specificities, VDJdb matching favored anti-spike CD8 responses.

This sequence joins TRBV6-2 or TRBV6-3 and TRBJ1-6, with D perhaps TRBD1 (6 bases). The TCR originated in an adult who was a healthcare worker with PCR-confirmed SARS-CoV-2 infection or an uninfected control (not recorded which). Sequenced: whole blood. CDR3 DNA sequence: TGTGCCAGCAGTTACTCTCAGGGGTACACCTCTTCACCCCTCCACTTT. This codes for CASSYSQGYTSSPLHF.